This TCR beta chain was observed in a study of Ad26.COV2.S vaccination and SARS-CoV-2 variants. This clone was seen a handful of times. Treatment indicated: approximately 18 received Ad26.COV2.S at low or high dose, single or two shots; about five received placebo; per-sample allocation not given. Day 63 following the first vaccine or placebo injection was when the samples were taken. Germline V gives CDR1 KGHSH, CDR2 LQKENI. CDR3 size: 16 residues. Trimming stripped 4 bases from V and 6 bases from J, with 22 bases between. Method: immunoSEQ multiplex PCR; TCRdb's copy keeps in-frame clones and lacks some. The sample shows roughly 300,000 clones, 88% of them seen only once.

The receptor's source is a person aged 18-60 years who received the Ad26.COV2.S COVID-19 vaccine or a placebo. This rearrangement joins TRBV18 to TRBJ2-7; D may be TRBD1 or TRBD2 (5 bases each). Here the sequenced sample was peripheral blood, taken in a trial of Ad26.COV2.S vaccine versus placebo. The CDR3 sequence is CASSLYSGQGSSEQYF. In nucleotides, the CDR3 is TGTGCCAGCTCACTCTACTCGGGGCAGGGCTCGAGCGAGCAGTACTTC.